This T cell receptor (beta chain) was captured in a study of T cells after yellow fever vaccination. Broader study findings: Peak timing came faster in the weaker secondary response, day 5 versus 15.

Details on this clonotype: The antigen is unknown.

TCRdb re-analysed the 5' RACE reads in MiXCR, keeping a single row per CDR3 protein. Of 400,000 or so distinct CDR3 sequences in the sample, over 5% were seen once. V shed 1 base and J 9 bases; nucleotides not matched to a gene: 5. Germline V lookup: CDR1 SGHTA, CDR2 FQGNSA. This CDR3 contains 13 residues. The chain couples TRBV7-2 to TRBJ2-7, with 8 bases that match TRBD2. This specimen was PBMCs, taken 5 days after the yellow fever booster vaccination. This TCR derives from a man aged 25-45 years who received the YFV17D yellow fever vaccine. Here the CDR3 reads CASSLGGREVQYF. The CDR3, as DNA: TGTGCCAGCAGCTTAGGGGGGCGGGAGGTGCAGTACTTC.